The rows below give T cell receptor beta chains drawn from one sample of a study of response to subunit inactivated influenza vaccine. TCRdb itself ran the RT-PCR reads through MiXCR, one entry per CDR3 protein. The data show 490,000 or so distinct CDR3 sequences, less than 10% seen once. The sequenced sample was PBMCs from blood, obtained less than 25 months after vaccination. The origin of the receptors is a man aged 50 to 75 who received an inactivated influenza vaccine. Both conserved end residues are part of each CDR3. The D gene is left open where the match is weak. Some rows have no size entry. The others give once, few or many, or a class for an expanded clone.

>TRBD1|few|TRBJ2-4|TRBV6-2/TRBV6-3
TGTGCCAGCAGTTGGCCGGGACAGCAGGCAAACATTCAGTACTTC
CASSWPGQQANIQYF
>TRBD2|.|TRBJ2-5|TRBV2
TGTGCCAGCAGGGAGGGACTAGCGGCGAACCAAGAGACCCAGTACTTC
CASREGLAANQETQYF
>.|.|TRBJ2-3|TRBV6-6
TGTGCCAGCGGGGGGTCAGAGGATACGCAGTATTTT
CASGGSEDTQYF
>.|.|TRBJ2-1|TRBV20-1
TGCAGTGCTAGAGATAGGTGGGAACCCTTTAGCAATGAGCAGTTCTTC
CSARDRWEPFSNEQFF
>.|.|TRBJ1-6|TRBV10-3
TGTGCCATCAATGACGGCAATTCACCCCTCCACTTT
CAINDGNSPLHF
>.|few|TRBJ1-5|TRBV19
TGTGCCAGTAGTATAGCGGGGAGAAGAGGCAATCAGCCCCAGCATTTT
CASSIAGRRGNQPQHF
>TRBD1|.|TRBJ1-1|TRBV4-2
TGTGCCAGCAGCCAAGAGGACAGGTTCGGTGAAGCTTTCTTT
CASSQEDRFGEAFF
>TRBD2|many|TRBJ2-5|TRBV5-1
TGCGCCAGCAGCTTCAGCACTAGCGGGACCCAAAAACAAGAGACCCAGTACTTC
CASSFSTSGTQKQETQYF
>.|many|TRBJ2-7|TRBV7-2
TGTGCCAGCAGCGAAAAGTACGAGCAGTACTTC
CASSEKYEQYF
>.|.|TRBJ1-4|TRBV20-1
TGCAGTGCTAGAGATCGTTGGGAAAAACTGTTTTTT
CSARDRWEKLFF
>.|few|TRBJ2-2|TRBV2
TGTGCCAGCAGCCCCCAGGGAGAAGCCGGGGAGCTGTTTTTT
CASSPQGEAGELFF
>.|.|TRBJ1-2|TRBV7-2
TGTGCCAGCAGCTTAGACGGAGGGGTCTATGGCTACACCTTC
CASSLDGGVYGYTF
>TRBD1|.|TRBJ2-1|TRBV12-3/TRBV12-4
TGTGCCAGCAGTAAGAGACAGGGGGCCAATGAGCAGTTCTTC
CASSKRQGANEQFF
>.|many|TRBJ2-3|TRBV29-1
TGCAGCGCTAGAGGGTTAACGGAGACAGATACGCAGTATTTT
CSARGLTETDTQYF
>TRBD2|.|TRBJ2-1|TRBV7-3
TGTGCCAGCAGCTTAACCAGCGGGAGGGCCCACAATGAGCAGTTCTTC
CASSLTSGRAHNEQFF
>.|.|TRBJ1-6|TRBV5-1
TGCGCCAGCAGCGAAGGGACGGGGAATTCACCCCTCCACTTT
CASSEGTGNSPLHF
>TRBD1|many|TRBJ1-5|TRBV6-2/TRBV6-3
TGTGCCAGCACCGACAGGGTTTATCAGCCCCAGCATTTT
CASTDRVYQPQHF
>.|many|TRBJ2-3|TRBV7-2
TGTGCCAGCAGCCCCAGCGGGCCTTTGGGCACAGATACGCAGTATTTT
CASSPSGPLGTDTQYF
>TRBD1|.|TRBJ1-6|TRBV4-3
TGCGCCAGCAGCCACAGGGGGATTGATTCACCCCTCCACTTT
CASSHRGIDSPLHF
>TRBD2|many|TRBJ2-1|TRBV2
TGTGCCAGCAGACCGGGACTAGGATCCTACAATGAGCAGTTCTTC
CASRPGLGSYNEQFF
>TRBD2|few|TRBJ2-1|TRBV11-2
TGTGCCAGCAGCACGCCCGGGACTAGCGGGAGGGTCTACAATGAGCAGTTCTTC
CASSTPGTSGRVYNEQFF
>.|few|TRBJ2-7|TRBV20-1
TGCAGTGCCATCCCGGGACCAGGCCCCTACGAGCAGTACTTC
CSAIPGPGPYEQYF
>.|few|TRBJ2-1|TRBV5-1
TGCGCCAGCAGCTTGGGGGCTCTCTACAATGAGCAGTTCTTC
CASSLGALYNEQFF
>TRBD1|few|TRBJ1-1|TRBV29-1
TGCAGCGTTCGGGACAGTGGGGCGATGAACACTGAAGCTTTCTTT
CSVRDSGAMNTEAFF
>.|many|TRBJ1-6|TRBV4-2
TGTGCCAGCAGCCAAGAACAGGGAACGACACCCCTCCACTTT
CASSQEQGTTPLHF
>.|.|TRBJ2-2|TRBV18
TGTGCCAGCTCACGCGTAACAGGGAACACCGGGGAGCTGTTTTTT
CASSRVTGNTGELFF
>TRBD2|.|TRBJ2-1|TRBV5-4
TGTGCCAGCAGCTATTCTCGGACTAGCGGGGGGGCCCTGTTCTTC
CASSYSRTSGGALFF